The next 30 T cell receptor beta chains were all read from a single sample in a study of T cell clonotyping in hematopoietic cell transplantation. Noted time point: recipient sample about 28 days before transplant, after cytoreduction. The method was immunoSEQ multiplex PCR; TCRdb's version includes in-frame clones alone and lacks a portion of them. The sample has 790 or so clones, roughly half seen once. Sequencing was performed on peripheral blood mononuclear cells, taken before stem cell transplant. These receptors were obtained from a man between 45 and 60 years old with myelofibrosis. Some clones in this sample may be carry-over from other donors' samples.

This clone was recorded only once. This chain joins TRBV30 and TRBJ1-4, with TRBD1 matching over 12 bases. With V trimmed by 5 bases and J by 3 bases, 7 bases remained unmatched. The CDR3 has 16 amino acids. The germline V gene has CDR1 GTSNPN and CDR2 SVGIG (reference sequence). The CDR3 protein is CAWSPGQGAPNEKLFF. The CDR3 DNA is TGTGCCTGGTCCCCGGGACAGGGGGCGCCTAATGAAAAACTGTTTTTT.

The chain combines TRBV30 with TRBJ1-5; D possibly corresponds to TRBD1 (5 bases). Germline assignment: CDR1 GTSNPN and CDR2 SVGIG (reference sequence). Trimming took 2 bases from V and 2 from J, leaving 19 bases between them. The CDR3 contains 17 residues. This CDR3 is CAWSPEWSVQGNQPQHF. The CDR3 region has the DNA TGTGCCTGGAGTCCCGAATGGAGCGTACAGGGCAATCAGCCCCAGCATTTT.

The CDR3 loop reads CSVASGNQPQHF. CDR3 DNA sequence: TGCAGCGTTGCGTCAGGCAATCAGCCCCAGCATTTT. The rearrangement joins TRBV29-1 to TRBJ1-5, with D uncertain. There are 12 residues in the CDR3. Trimming left V 4 bases short and J 2 bases short, with 6 bases between. Germline CDR1 and CDR2: SQVTM and ANQGSEA.

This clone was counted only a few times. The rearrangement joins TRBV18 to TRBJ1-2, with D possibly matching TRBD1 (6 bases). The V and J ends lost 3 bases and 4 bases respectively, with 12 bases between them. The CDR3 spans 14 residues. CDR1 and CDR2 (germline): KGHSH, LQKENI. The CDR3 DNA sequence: TGTGCCAGCTCACCCCGGACAGAAAGCTATGGCTACACCTTC. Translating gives CASSPRTESYGYTF.

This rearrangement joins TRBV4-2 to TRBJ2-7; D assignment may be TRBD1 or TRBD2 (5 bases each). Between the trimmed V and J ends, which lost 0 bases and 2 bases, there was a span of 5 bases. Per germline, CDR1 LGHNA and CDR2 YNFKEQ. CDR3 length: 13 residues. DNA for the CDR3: TGTGCCAGCAGCCAAGAGGGGGCCTACGAGCAGTACTTC. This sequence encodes CASSQEGAYEQYF.

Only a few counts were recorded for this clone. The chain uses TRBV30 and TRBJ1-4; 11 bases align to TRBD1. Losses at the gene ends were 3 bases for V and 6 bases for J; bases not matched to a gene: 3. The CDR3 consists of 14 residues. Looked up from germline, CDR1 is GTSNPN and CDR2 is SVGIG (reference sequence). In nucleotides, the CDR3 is TGTGCCTGGAGAGGGACAGGGGGGGATGAAAAACTGTTTTTT. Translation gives CAWRGTGGDEKLFF.

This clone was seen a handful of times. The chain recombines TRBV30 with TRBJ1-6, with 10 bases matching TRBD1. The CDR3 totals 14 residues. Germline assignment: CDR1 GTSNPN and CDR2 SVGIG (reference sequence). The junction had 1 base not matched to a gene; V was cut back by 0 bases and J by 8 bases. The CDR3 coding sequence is TGTGCCTGGAGTGTGGACAGGGGGGATTCACCCCTCCACTTT. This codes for CAWSVDRGDSPLHF.

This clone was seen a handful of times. The CDR3 bases are TGTGCCTTGGGGGACACGGATACGCAGTATTTT. Amino acid sequence: CALGDTDTQYF. The rearrangement links TRBV30 to TRBJ2-3, with D perhaps TRBD1 (6 bases). The CDR3 runs 11 residues. The V gene lost 7 bases and the J gene lost 6 bases, with 11 bases spanning the gap. Per germline, CDR1 GTSNPN and CDR2 SVGIG (reference sequence).

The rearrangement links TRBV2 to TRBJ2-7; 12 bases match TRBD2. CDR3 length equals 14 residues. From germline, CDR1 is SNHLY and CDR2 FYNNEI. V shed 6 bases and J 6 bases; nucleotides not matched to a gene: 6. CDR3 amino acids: CASSPTSGGSEQYF. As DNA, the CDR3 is TGTGCCAGCAGCCCCACTAGCGGGGGGAGCGAGCAGTACTTC.

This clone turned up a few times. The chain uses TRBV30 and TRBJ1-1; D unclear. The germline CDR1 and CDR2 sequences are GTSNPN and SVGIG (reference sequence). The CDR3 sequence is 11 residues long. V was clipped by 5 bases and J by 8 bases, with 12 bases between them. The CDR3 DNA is TGTGCCTGGGACAAGTATGGAGAAGCTTTCTTT. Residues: CAWDKYGEAFF.

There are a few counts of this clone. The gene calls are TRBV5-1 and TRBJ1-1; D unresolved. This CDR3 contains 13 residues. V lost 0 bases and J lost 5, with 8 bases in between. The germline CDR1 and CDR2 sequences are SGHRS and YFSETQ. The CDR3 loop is CASSLDVGTEAFF. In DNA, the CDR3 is TGCGCCAGCAGCTTGGACGTAGGGACTGAAGCTTTCTTT.

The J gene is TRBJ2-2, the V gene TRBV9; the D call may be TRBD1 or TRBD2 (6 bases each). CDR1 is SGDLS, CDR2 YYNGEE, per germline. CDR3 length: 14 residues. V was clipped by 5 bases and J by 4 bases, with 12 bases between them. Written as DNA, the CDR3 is TGTGCCAGCAGTGGGGGGCAGATCACCGGGGAGCTGTTTTTT. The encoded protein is CASSGGQITGELFF.

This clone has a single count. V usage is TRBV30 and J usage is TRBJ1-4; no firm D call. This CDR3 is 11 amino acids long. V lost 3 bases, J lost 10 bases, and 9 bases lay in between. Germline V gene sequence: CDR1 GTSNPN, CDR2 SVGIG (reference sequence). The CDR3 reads CAWSTVGKLFF. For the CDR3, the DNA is TGTGCCTGGAGCACGGTAGGAAAACTGTTTTTT. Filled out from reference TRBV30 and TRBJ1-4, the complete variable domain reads SQTIHQWPATLVQPVGSPLSLECTVEGTSNPNLYWYRQAAGRGLQLLFYSVGIGQISSEVPQNLSASRPQDRQFILSSKKLLLSDSGFYLCAWSTVGKLFFGSGTQLSVL.

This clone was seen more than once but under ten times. CDR3 sequence: CAWSRDPYGYTF. CDR3 bases: TGTGCCTGGAGCCGGGACCCGTATGGCTACACCTTC. J is TRBJ1-2 and V is TRBV30, with TRBD1 as a possible D gene (5 bases). The CDR3 totals 12 residues. Looked up from germline, CDR1 is GTSNPN and CDR2 is SVGIG (reference sequence). The V end lost 3 bases, the J end lost 5 bases, and 10 bases lay between the germline ends.

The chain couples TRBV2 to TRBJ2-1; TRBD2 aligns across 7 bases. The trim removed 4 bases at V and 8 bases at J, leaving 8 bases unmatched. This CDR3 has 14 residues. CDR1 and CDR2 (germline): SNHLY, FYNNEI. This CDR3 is CASSGTGLRDEQFF. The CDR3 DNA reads TGTGCCAGCAGTGGAACGGGACTAAGAGATGAGCAGTTCTTC.

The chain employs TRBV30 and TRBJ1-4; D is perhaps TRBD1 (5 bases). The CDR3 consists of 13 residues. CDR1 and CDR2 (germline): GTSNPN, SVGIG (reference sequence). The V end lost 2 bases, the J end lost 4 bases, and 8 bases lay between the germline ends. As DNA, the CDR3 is TGTGCCTGGAGTACAGGAAATAATGAAAAACTGTTTTTT. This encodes CAWSTGNNEKLFF.

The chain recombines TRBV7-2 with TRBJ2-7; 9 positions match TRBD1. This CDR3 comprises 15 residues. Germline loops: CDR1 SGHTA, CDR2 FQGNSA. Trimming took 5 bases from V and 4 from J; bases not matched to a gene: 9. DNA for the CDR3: TGTGCCAGCAGCGAGGCCGGGACAGGGTCTTACGAGCAGTACTTC. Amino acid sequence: CASSEAGTGSYEQYF.

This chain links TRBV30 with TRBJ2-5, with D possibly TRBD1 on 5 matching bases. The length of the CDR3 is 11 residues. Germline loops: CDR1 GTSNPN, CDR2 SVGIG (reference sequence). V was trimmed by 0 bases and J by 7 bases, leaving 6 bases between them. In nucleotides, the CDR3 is TGTGCCTGGAGTGTAAGGGGGACCCAGTACTTC. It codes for CAWSVRGTQYF.

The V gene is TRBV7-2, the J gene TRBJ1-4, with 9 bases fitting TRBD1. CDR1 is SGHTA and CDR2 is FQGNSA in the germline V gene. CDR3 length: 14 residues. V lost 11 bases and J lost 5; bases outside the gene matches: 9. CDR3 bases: TGTGCCGTCAAATCGGGACAGGGAAATGAAAAACTGTTTTTT. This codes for CAVKSGQGNEKLFF.

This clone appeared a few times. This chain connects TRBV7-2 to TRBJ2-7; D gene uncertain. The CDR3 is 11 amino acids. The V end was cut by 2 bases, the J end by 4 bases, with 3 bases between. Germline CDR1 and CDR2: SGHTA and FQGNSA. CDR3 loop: CASSLRYEQYF. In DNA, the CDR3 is TGTGCCAGCAGCTTAAGGTACGAGCAGTACTTC.

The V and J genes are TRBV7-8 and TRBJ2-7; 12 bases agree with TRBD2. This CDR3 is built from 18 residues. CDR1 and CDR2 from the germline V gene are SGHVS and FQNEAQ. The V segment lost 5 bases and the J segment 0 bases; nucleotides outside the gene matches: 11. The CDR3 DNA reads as TGTGCCAGCAGCGAAGGAGGACTAGCGGGATGGAGCTCCTACGAGCAGTACTTC. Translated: CASSEGGLAGWSSYEQYF.

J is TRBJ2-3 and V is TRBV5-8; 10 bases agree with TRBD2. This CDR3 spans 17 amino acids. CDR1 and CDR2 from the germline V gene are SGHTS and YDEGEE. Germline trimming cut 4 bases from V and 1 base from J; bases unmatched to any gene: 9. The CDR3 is CASSNEGGTSGTDTQYF. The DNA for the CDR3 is TGTGCCAGCAGCAACGAGGGGGGGACTAGCGGCACAGATACGCAGTATTTT.

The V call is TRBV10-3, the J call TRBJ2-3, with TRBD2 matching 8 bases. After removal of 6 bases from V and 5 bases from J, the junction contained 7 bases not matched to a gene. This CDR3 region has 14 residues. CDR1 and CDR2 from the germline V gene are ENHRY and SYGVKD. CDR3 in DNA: TGTGCCATCAGGGGACTAGGCACCCAAGATACGCAGTATTTT. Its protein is CAIRGLGTQDTQYF.

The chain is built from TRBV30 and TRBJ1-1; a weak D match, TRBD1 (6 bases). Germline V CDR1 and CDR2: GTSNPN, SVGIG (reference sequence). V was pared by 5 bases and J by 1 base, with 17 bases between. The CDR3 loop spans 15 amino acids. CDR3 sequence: CAWGVGGMGNTEAFF. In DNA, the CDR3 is TGTGCCTGGGGGGTAGGGGGGATGGGGAACACTGAAGCTTTCTTT.

CDR3 sequence: CASSPGQSNYGYTF. CDR3 sequence (DNA): TGTGCCAGCAGCCCGGGACAATCCAACTATGGCTACACCTTC. This chain connects TRBV14 to TRBJ1-2; TRBD1 is a possible D gene (6 bases). V was trimmed by 4 bases and J by 2 bases, leaving 11 bases between them. The germline V gene encodes CDR1 SGHDN and CDR2 FVKESK. The CDR3 spans 14 residues.

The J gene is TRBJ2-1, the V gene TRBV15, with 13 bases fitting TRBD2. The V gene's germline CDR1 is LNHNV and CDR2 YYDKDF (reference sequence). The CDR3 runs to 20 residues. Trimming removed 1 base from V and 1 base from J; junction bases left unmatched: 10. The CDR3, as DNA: TGTGCCACCAGCAGAGCGGGACTAGCGGGGTCCCTGGGGTCCTACAATGAGCAGTTCTTC. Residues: CATSRAGLAGSLGSYNEQFF. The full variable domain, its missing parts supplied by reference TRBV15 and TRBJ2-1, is DAMVIQNPRYQVTQFGKPVTLSCSQTLNHNVMYWYQQKSSQAPKLLFHYYDKDFNNEADTPDNFQSRRPNTSFCFLDIRSPGLGDTAMYLCATSRAGLAGSLGSYNEQFFGPGTRLTVL.

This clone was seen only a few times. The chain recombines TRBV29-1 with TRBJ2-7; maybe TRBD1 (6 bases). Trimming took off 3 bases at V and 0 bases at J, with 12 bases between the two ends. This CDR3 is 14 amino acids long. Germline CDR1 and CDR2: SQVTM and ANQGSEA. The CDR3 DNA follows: TGCAGCGTTGACGGACAGCCTCCCTCCTACGAGCAGTACTTC. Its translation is CSVDGQPPSYEQYF.

The DNA for the CDR3 is TGTGCCTGGAGTGTAGGAGAGGGTAACTATGGCTACACCTTC. This encodes CAWSVGEGNYGYTF. The chain couples TRBV30 to TRBJ1-2; no clear D. Per germline, CDR1 GTSNPN and CDR2 SVGIG (reference sequence). CDR3 length: 14 residues. The V gene lost 0 bases and the J gene lost 1 base, with 9 bases spanning the gap. Looking up the rest from reference TRBV30 and TRBJ1-2 gives the full variable domain: SQTIHQWPATLVQPVGSPLSLECTVEGTSNPNLYWYRQAAGRGLQLLFYSVGIGQISSEVPQNLSASRPQDRQFILSSKKLLLSDSGFYLCAWSVGEGNYGYTFGSGTRLTVV.

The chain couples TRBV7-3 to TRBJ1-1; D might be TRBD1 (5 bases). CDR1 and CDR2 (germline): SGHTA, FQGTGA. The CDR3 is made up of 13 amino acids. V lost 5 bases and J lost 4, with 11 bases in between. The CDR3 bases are TGTGCCAGCAGCGGAGGGGCCGGCACTGAAGCTTTCTTT. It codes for CASSGGAGTEAFF.

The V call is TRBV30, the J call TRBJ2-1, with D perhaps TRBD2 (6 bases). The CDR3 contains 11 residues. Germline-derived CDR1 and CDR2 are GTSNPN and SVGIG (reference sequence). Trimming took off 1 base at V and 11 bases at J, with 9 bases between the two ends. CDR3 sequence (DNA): TGTGCCTGGAGTGCCGCGGGACAGCAGTTCTTC. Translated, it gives CAWSAAGQQFF. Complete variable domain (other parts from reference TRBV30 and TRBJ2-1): SQTIHQWPATLVQPVGSPLSLECTVEGTSNPNLYWYRQAAGRGLQLLFYSVGIGQISSEVPQNLSASRPQDRQFILSSKKLLLSDSGFYLCAWSAAGQQFFGPGTRLTVL.